This record looks at one T cell receptor (beta chain) sequence and its context. Its matching antigen is unknown. The data derive from a study of cytomegalovirus exposure and HLA in healthy donors. The study, taken as a whole, reports: As confirmed in vitro, three CMV-associated chains were specific for CMV antigens. The study flagged fewer than 200 TCR beta chains as cytomegalovirus-associated. TCR beta V- and J-gene trimming, according to a later analysis, was linked to a missense DCLRE1C variant.

PCR was performed using 60 Vbeta and 13 Jbeta primers. Measured with immunoSEQ multiplex PCR; TCRdb has only the in-frame clones, and not every one. The sample has 150,000 to 200,000 clones, approximately 86% seen once. Per germline, CDR1 MGHRA and CDR2 YSYEKL. The V end lost 3 bases, the J end lost 9 bases, and 9 bases lay between the germline ends. The CDR3 runs 12 residues. The sample comprised PBMCs. The sequence derives from a young woman in good health and CMV-seronegative. This chain links TRBV4-1 with TRBJ2-1; no clear D. The CDR3 sequence is CASSHPLFEQFF. The CDR3 DNA reads TGCGCCAGCAGCCACCCCCTGTTTGAGCAGTTCTTC.